Presented here are 14 T cell receptor beta chains from one specimen sequenced in a study of blood T cell repertoires in COVID-19. This table comes from immunoSEQ multiplex PCR, and its TCRdb copy is limited to in-frame clones, with some not included. The sample holds 100,000 or so clones, approximately 92% seen once. Sequencing input: peripheral blood. The origin of the receptors is a man aged 65 to 85 with acute or convalescent COVID-19.

V usage is TRBV11-3 and J usage is TRBJ1-6; unclear D gene. V was trimmed by 5 bases and J by 6 bases, leaving 5 bases between them. CDR1 is SGHNT and CDR2 is YENEEA in the germline V gene. This CDR3 is built from 12 residues. DNA for the CDR3: TGTGCCAGCAGCACTCGTAATTCACCCCTCCACTTT. Translating it yields CASSTRNSPLHF.

This clone was recorded once. The V gene is TRBV5-4, the J gene TRBJ1-2; 7 bases fit TRBD1. CDR1 is SGHNT, CDR2 YYREEE, per germline (reference sequence). This CDR3 comprises 16 residues. V lost 3 bases and J lost 3; bases outside the gene matches: 11. The CDR3 region is CASSSQMHRGYYGYTF. In nucleotides, the CDR3 is TGTGCCAGCAGCTCACAGATGCACAGGGGCTACTATGGCTACACCTTC.

The chain has TRBV19 and TRBJ1-4; D is possibly TRBD1 (6 bases). The CDR3 length is 14 residues. In germline, CDR1 is LNHDA, CDR2 SQIVND (reference sequence). V was trimmed by 5 bases and J by 0 bases, leaving 7 bases between them. CDR3 sequence reads: CASSEGATNEKLFF. The CDR3 region has the DNA TGTGCCAGTAGTGAGGGGGCAACTAATGAAAAACTGTTTTTT.

The J gene is TRBJ2-1, the V gene TRBV4-1, with no clear D. CDR1 and CDR2 from the germline V gene are MGHRA and YSYEKL. V dropped 4 bases and J dropped 6 bases, with 4 bases sitting between them. The CDR3 runs to 11 residues. DNA of the CDR3: TGCGCCAGCAGCCCGGGCAATGAGCAGTTCTTC. Protein: CASSPGNEQFF.

The CDR3 DNA sequence: TGTGCCAGCAGCCAAGCACCGGGACTAGCGATCGGGGAGCTGTTTTTT. Translated: CASSQAPGLAIGELFF. The V and J genes are TRBV3-1 (or the pseudogene TRBV3-2) and TRBJ2-2; 10 nucleotides agree with TRBD2. Germline CDR1 and CDR2: LGHDT and YNNKEL (reference sequence). J was trimmed by 7 bases and V by 1 base; bases with no gene match: 6. This CDR3 contains 16 residues.

The rearrangement joins TRBV28 to TRBJ1-1; a possible D gene is TRBD1 (6 bases). V lost 1 base, J lost 6 bases, and 15 bases lay in between. Germline V gene sequence: CDR1 MDHEN, CDR2 SYDVKM. The CDR3 is made up of 15 amino acids. The CDR3 region is CASSLLGGQGSEAFF. The DNA of the CDR3 is TGTGCCAGCAGTTTATTGGGGGGGCAGGGGTCTGAAGCTTTCTTT.

The CDR3 protein is CASGLGDRVGNQPQHF. The CDR3 DNA reads as TGTGCTAGTGGTTTGGGGGACAGGGTAGGTAATCAGCCCCAGCATTTT. The chain carries TRBV12-5 and TRBJ1-5; 9 nucleotides align to TRBD1. The germline gives CDR1 LGHNT, CDR2 FRNRAP. The CDR3 consists of 16 residues. J gave up 4 bases and V 1 base, and 5 bases lay outside the gene matches.

With regard to this clone: The same CDR3 arises from other DNA sequences in this sample as well. The CDR3 bases are TGTGCCAGCAGTTACTCGACAGGGAACACTGAAGCTTTCTTT. Translated: CASSYSTGNTEAFF. The V gene is TRBV6-5, the J gene TRBJ1-1; TRBD1 might be the D (6 bases). The CDR3 consists of 14 residues. V gave up 0 bases and J gave up 1 base, with 6 bases separating them. In germline, CDR1 is MNHEY, CDR2 SVGAGI.

The rearrangement joins TRBV18 to TRBJ1-1; possible D gene TRBD1, 6 bases. Trimming shortened V by 2 bases and J by 1 base, and 11 bases separated the two germline ends. Per the germline V gene, CDR1 is KGHSH and CDR2 is LQKENI. The CDR3 is made up of 15 amino acids. DNA for the CDR3: TGTGCCAGCTCACCATCGGGGGGGCAGAACACTGAAGCTTTCTTT. Translation: CASSPSGGQNTEAFF. Looking up the rest from reference TRBV18 and TRBJ1-1 gives the full variable domain: NAGVMQNPRHLVRRRGQEARLRCSPMKGHSHVYWYRQLPEEGLKFMVYLQKENIIDESGMPKERFSAEFPKEGPSILRIQQVVRGDSAAYFCASSPSGGQNTEAFFGQGTRLTVV.

This clone came up a few times. V gene TRBV18 combines with J gene TRBJ1-3; D possibly corresponds to TRBD1 (6 bases). This CDR3 comprises 15 residues. The germline V and J ends were trimmed by 3 bases and 0 bases, with 9 bases remaining between them. CDR1 is KGHSH and CDR2 is LQKENI in the germline V gene. The CDR3, as DNA: TGTGCCAGCTCACCGGACAGCTTCTCTGGAAACACCATATATTTT. It codes for CASSPDSFSGNTIYF.

This clone was observed a few times. The chain uses TRBV6-5 and TRBJ1-5; 7 bases are shared with TRBD1. V gave up 6 bases and J gave up 4 bases; unmatched junction bases: 9. CDR1 is MNHEY and CDR2 is SVGAGI in the germline V gene. The CDR3 contains 15 residues. For the CDR3, the DNA is TGTGCCAGCAGACCCTCAGGGGGAGGAAATCAGCCCCAGCATTTT. It is translated as CASRPSGGGNQPQHF.

This CDR3 is CASSETGTSDLQFF. The CDR3 DNA reads as TGTGCCAGCAGTGAAACCGGGACTAGCGACTTGCAGTTCTTC. The V and J genes are TRBV28 and TRBJ2-1; 10 bases line up with TRBD2. V shed 5 bases, J shed 12 bases, and the junction held 10 bases outside the gene matches. The CDR3 has 14 residues. Germline CDR1 MDHEN, CDR2 SYDVKM.

The chain employs TRBV29-1 and TRBJ2-1, with TRBD1 matching 9 bases. This CDR3 region has 14 residues. V lost 4 bases, J lost 4 bases, and 5 bases stayed unmatched. Germline CDR1 SQVTM, CDR2 ANQGSEA. The CDR3 nucleotides read TGCAGCGTTGCCGGGACAGGGAAATACAATGAGCAGTTCTTC. It encodes CSVAGTGKYNEQFF.

V and J are TRBV11-3 and TRBJ1-1; 7 bases match TRBD1. The CDR3 runs 14 residues. J was trimmed by 1 base and V by 6 bases; bases with no gene match: 5. CDR1 SGHNT and CDR2 YENEEA come from the germline V gene. The CDR3 DNA reads TGTGCCAGCAGTTTTACAGGGGCGAACACTGAAGCTTTCTTT. Protein sequence: CASSFTGANTEAFF.